This T cell receptor (beta chain) was recovered during a study of CD8+CD57+ T cells in acquired aplastic anemia. Turning to the study itself: Isolated CD4+ and CD8+ cells, once sorted, yielded DNA averaging roughly 3.4 ug. Average CD4+ read depth in healthy donors was about 10.8 million reads. Study-wide results and limits: Between patients and controls, approximately 29 CD8+ CDR3 sequences were found in common. Patients versus controls showed no significant CD8+ Simpson's diversity difference.

The CDR3 runs to 14 residues. With 7 bases removed from V and 6 bases from J, the gap between germline ends came to 14 bases. Germline loops: CDR1 KGHDR, CDR2 SFDVKD. This clonotype showed up just a few times. Its cognate antigen is unknown. According to the study, genomic DNA was the template for TCR beta VDJ and CDR3 profiling. TCRdb recomputed calls from the reads with MiXCR, one row per CDR3 protein. The sample includes fewer than 200,000 distinct CDR3 sequences, roughly 45% of them seen just once. The chain uses TRBV24-1 and TRBJ2-2; TRBD2 is a possible D gene (6 bases). The sequenced material came from sorted CD4+, CD8+, or CD8+CD57+ T cells (not recorded which) from PBMCs. This TCR derives from a human donor in good health. The CDR3 DNA follows: TGTGCCACCAGCCACGGGAGAATGGCCGGGGAGCTGTTTTTT. Its protein is CATSHGRMAGELFF.